This TCR beta chain was sequenced during a study of shared clonotypes between healthy human individuals. Overall study findings and caveats: Blood was the only sampled material, and tissue repertoires likely differ. The four-donor shared clonotypes exceeded non-shared clonotypes in generation probability, with non-shared ones scoring lower.

J was trimmed by 2 bases and V by 3 bases; bases with no gene match: 3. The germline CDR1 and CDR2 sequences are SGHNT and YYREEE (reference sequence). This CDR3 has 16 amino acids. Roughly 200 ng DNA, about 33,000 T cell genomes, went into each sorted-subset replicate PCR. In the study's own analysis: Filtering of immunoSEQ junctional sequences could not match full-length read filtering. Sequencing used immunoSEQ multiplex PCR; TCRdb keeps in-frame clones, though not all of them. V and J calls plus clone size are reproduced from that table; the DNA served to infer D and trimming. Altogether roughly 2.2 million clones are present, roughly 92% being singletons, with the ten largest covering approximately 0.39%. The sample holds one count of this clone. Antigen: not known. At the DNA level, this CDR3 is encoded by other sequences in the same sample as well.

J is TRBJ2-2 and V is TRBV5-4; the match to TRBD2 covers 11 bases. Sequenced input: naive CD4+ T cells from PBMCs. Subset indicated: CD45RA+ positively selected. The TCR sequence derives from a man aged 18 to 29 in good health. Some clones in this sample may be carry-over from other donors' samples. CDR3 sequence (DNA): TGTGCCAGCAGCTCCGGGACTAGCGGTAACACCGGGGAGCTGTTTTTT. Translation: CASSSGTSGNTGELFF.